One and the same sample provided the 31 T cell receptor beta chains below, sequenced in a study of blood T cell repertoires in COVID-19. Libraries were prepared by immunoSEQ multiplex PCR; TCRdb keeps only in-frame clonotypes and omits some of them. The repertoire holds around 250,000 clones, with approximately 85% as singletons. The sample consisted of PBMCs or T cells enriched from blood (not recorded which). Receptors originate from a woman in her fifties or sixties who had recovered from COVID-19.

In this sample, this clone turned up a few times. This rearrangement joins TRBV7-2 to TRBJ2-2; TRBD2 might be the D (6 bases). CDR3 length equals 16 residues. Between the trimmed V and J ends, which lost 2 bases and 8 bases, there was a span of 18 bases. Germline V gives CDR1 SGHTA, CDR2 FQGNSA. CDR3 region: CASSLSPAGLRGELFF. DNA for the CDR3: TGTGCCAGCAGCTTAAGTCCAGCGGGCCTACGGGGGGAGCTGTTTTTT.

The chain is built from TRBV29-1 and TRBJ2-3; possible D gene TRBD1, 7 bases. Germline V CDR1 and CDR2: SQVTM, ANQGSEA. The V end lost 1 base, the J end lost 5 bases, and 31 bases lay between the germline ends. This CDR3 spans 20 amino acids. The CDR3 DNA sequence: TGCAGCGTTGAAGGGGAACAGGGGAAAAGGGTTGGCGAGGGGGGAGATACGCAGTATTTT. Translated: CSVEGEQGKRVGEGGDTQYF.

This sequence joins TRBV5-4 and TRBJ2-7; TRBD2 aligns across 14 bases. Per germline, CDR1 SGHNT and CDR2 YYREEE (reference sequence). With V trimmed by 4 bases and J by 3 bases, 3 bases remained unmatched. The CDR3 sequence is 15 residues long. CDR3 sequence reads: CASSTGLAGDYEQYF. CDR3 coding DNA: TGTGCCAGCAGCACGGGACTAGCGGGAGACTACGAGCAGTACTTC.

On this clone itself: The same CDR3 is also encoded by other DNA sequences in this sample. The V gene is TRBV5-1, the J gene TRBJ2-1, with D perhaps TRBD2 (6 bases). The CDR3 has 15 amino acids. V was shortened by 0 bases and J by 0 bases, with 7 bases between the two germline ends. Germline CDR1 is SGHRS and CDR2 is YFSETQ. CDR3 protein: CASSLAGSSYNEQFF. Written as DNA, the CDR3 is TGCGCCAGCAGCTTGGCCGGGAGCTCCTACAATGAGCAGTTCTTC.

The gene calls are TRBV28 and TRBJ1-4, with 7 bases aligning to TRBD1. Germline loops: CDR1 MDHEN, CDR2 SYDVKM. With 3 bases clipped from V and 2 bases from J, the junction kept 6 bases outside the gene matches. This CDR3 has 16 residues. CDR3 bases: TGTGCCAGCAGTTTTAGGGGGCGCGCGACTAATGAAAAACTGTTTTTT. Translated: CASSFRGRATNEKLFF.

The J gene is TRBJ2-3, the V gene TRBV19; the match to TRBD1 covers 9 bases. The CDR3 is 15 residues long. The J segment lost 8 bases and the V segment lost 1 base, leaving 7 bases of the junction unmatched. CDR1 and CDR2 (germline): LNHDA, SQIVND (reference sequence). CDR3 DNA: TGTGCCAGTAGTATAGCTGTCGGGACAGGGTCTACGCAGTATTTT. Translating it yields CASSIAVGTGSTQYF.

The chain joins TRBV9 to TRBJ2-3; TRBD2 matches 10 bases. V trimming: 0 bases; J trimming: 6 bases; junction bases outside the gene matches: 7. The CDR3 has 16 amino acids. Germline loops: CDR1 SGDLS, CDR2 YYNGEE. The CDR3 sequence: CASSVVLAGVGDTQYF. CDR3 nucleotides: TGTGCCAGCAGCGTAGTGCTAGCGGGAGTCGGGGATACGCAGTATTTT.

Here the CDR3 reads CASSEWGRTSGANVLTF. DNA of the CDR3: TGTGCCAGCAGTGAATGGGGGAGGACCTCTGGGGCCAACGTCCTGACTTTC. The chain combines TRBV6-1 with TRBJ2-6, with a possible D match to TRBD2 (6 bases). The germline V gene encodes CDR1 MNHNS and CDR2 SASEGT. The CDR3 is made up of 17 amino acids. V lost 2 bases and J lost 0, with 11 bases in between.

The chain combines TRBV28 with TRBJ2-3, with D possibly being TRBD2 (6 bases). The V and J ends lost 4 bases and 3 bases respectively, with 11 bases between them. This CDR3 has 14 amino acids. The V gene's germline CDR1 is MDHEN and CDR2 SYDVKM. CDR3 sequence reads: CASSWLASTDTQYF. The DNA for the CDR3 is TGTGCCAGCAGTTGGCTAGCGAGTACAGATACGCAGTATTTT. The whole variable domain, filled in from reference TRBV28 and TRBJ2-3, reads DVKVTQSSRYLVKRTGEKVFLECVQDMDHENMFWYRQDPGLGLRLIYFSYDVKMKEKGDIPEGYSVSREKKERFSLILESASTNQTSMYLCASSWLASTDTQYFGPGTRLTVL.

The CDR3 DNA sequence: TGTGCCAGCAGCTTGGCAGGGGGGAGCACTGAAGCTTTCTTT. It codes for CASSLAGGSTEAFF. This chain uses TRBV5-8 with TRBJ1-1; 7 bases agree with TRBD1. Germline assignment: CDR1 SGHTS and CDR2 YDEGEE. Germline trimming cut 0 bases from V and 4 bases from J; bases unmatched to any gene: 3. The CDR3 extends over 14 amino acids.

The gene calls are TRBV6-2 or TRBV6-3 and TRBJ1-3; tentative D call: TRBD1 (5 bases). Deletions cut 2 bases from V and 0 bases from J, with 8 bases between. CDR3 size: 15 residues. The germline gives CDR1 MNHEY, CDR2 SVGEGT. CDR3 sequence: CASSYGALSGNTIYF. The CDR3 coding sequence is TGTGCCAGCAGTTACGGGGCCCTCTCTGGAAACACCATATATTTT.

The chain joins TRBV18 to TRBJ2-5; TRBD2 agrees at 12 bases. Germline CDR1 is KGHSH and CDR2 is LQKENI. This CDR3 region has 18 residues. J lost 2 bases, V lost 3 bases, and 10 bases had no gene match. The CDR3 is CASSPRGGLAGQQETQYF. The CDR3 DNA reads as TGTGCCAGCTCACCTAGGGGGGGACTAGCGGGTCAGCAAGAGACCCAGTACTTC.

In its sample, this clone was seen once. CDR3 loop: CASSFGQGYNSPLHF. The CDR3 DNA is TGTGCCAGCAGTTTTGGGCAGGGATATAATTCACCCCTCCACTTT. The chain joins TRBV28 to TRBJ1-6, with D possibly TRBD1 on 5 matching bases. The CDR3 totals 15 residues. Trimming removed 3 bases at V and 4 bases at J, with 10 bases between. Germline V gene data show CDR1 as MDHEN and CDR2 as SYDVKM.

In this sample, this clone turned up once. The CDR3 coding sequence is TGTGCCAGTAGGACGACAGGGGGAAACATTCAGTACTTC. Protein: CASRTTGGNIQYF. The chain is built from TRBV19 and TRBJ2-4, with 9 bases identical to TRBD1. This CDR3 is 13 amino acids long. V lost 6 bases, J lost 6 bases, and 3 bases stayed unmatched. The germline gives CDR1 LNHDA, CDR2 SQIVND (reference sequence).

The chain recombines TRBV28 with TRBJ2-7, with TRBD2 as a possible D gene (6 bases). V was cut by 5 bases and J by 5 bases, with 13 bases left in between. Germline values: CDR1 MDHEN, CDR2 SYDVKM. The CDR3 runs to 13 residues. CDR3 amino acids: CASSPGRRDEQYF. In DNA, the CDR3 is TGTGCCAGCAGTCCCGGGAGACGTGACGAGCAGTACTTC.

V is TRBV7-9 and J is TRBJ2-1; TRBD2 matches at 11 bases. CDR3 length: 15 residues. V trimming: 4 bases; J trimming: 9 bases; junction bases outside the gene matches: 8. Germline V CDR1 and CDR2: SEHNR, FQNEAQ (reference sequence). The CDR3 loop is CASSWDSGRGSEQFF. CDR3 DNA sequence: TGTGCCAGCAGCTGGGATAGCGGGAGGGGTAGTGAGCAGTTCTTC.

The chain carries TRBV5-1 and TRBJ2-1, with a possible D match to TRBD2 (5 bases). The CDR3 contains 15 residues. Germline V gene data show CDR1 as SGHRS and CDR2 as YFSETQ. V was cut by 0 bases and J by 4 bases, with 11 bases left in between. CDR3 residues: CASSLVLALYNEQFF. DNA for the CDR3: TGCGCCAGCAGCTTGGTCCTAGCACTTTACAATGAGCAGTTCTTC.

The gene calls are TRBV6-5 and TRBJ1-3; D remains unclear. The CDR3 spans 12 residues. Trimming removed 6 bases from V and 7 bases from J, with 10 bases in between. Germline CDR1 and CDR2: MNHEY and SVGAGI. The CDR3 DNA sequence: TGTGCCAGCAGCTCCCCCCCCAACACCATATATTTT. Translating gives CASSSPPNTIYF.

The V call is TRBV7-2, the J call TRBJ2-3; 8 nucleotides agree with TRBD2. The CDR3 covers 15 residues. Germline V lookup: CDR1 SGHTA, CDR2 FQGNSA. Trimming at V came to 5 bases and at J to 2 bases, leaving 6 bases not matched to a gene. CDR3 sequence reads: CASSTRGANTDTQYF. The CDR3 DNA follows: TGTGCCAGCAGCACGCGGGGGGCCAACACAGATACGCAGTATTTT.

The chain employs TRBV28 and TRBJ2-6; 9 nucleotides agree with TRBD1. The V gene's germline CDR1 is MDHEN and CDR2 SYDVKM. J lost 3 bases, V lost 5 bases, and 8 bases had no gene match. The CDR3 extends over 17 amino acids. CDR3 nucleotide sequence: TGTGCCAGCAGTCTGAAGTACAGGGGGCGTGGGGCCAACGTCCTGACTTTC. Translated, it gives CASSLKYRGRGANVLTF. The complete variable domain, with remaining parts taken from reference TRBV28 and TRBJ2-6, reads DVKVTQSSRYLVKRTGEKVFLECVQDMDHENMFWYRQDPGLGLRLIYFSYDVKMKEKGDIPEGYSVSREKKERFSLILESASTNQTSMYLCASSLKYRGRGANVLTFGAGSRLTVL.

V is TRBV27 and J is TRBJ1-5, with unresolved D. The V end lost 3 bases, the J end lost 7 bases, and 13 bases lay between the germline ends. Germline assignment: CDR1 MNHEY and CDR2 SMNVEV (reference sequence). The CDR3 spans 14 residues. As DNA, the CDR3 is TGTGCCAGCAGTTTTGGCAGGCCTGGGCAGCCCCAGCATTTT. It translates to CASSFGRPGQPQHF.

V is TRBV28 and J is TRBJ1-1; D not certain. CDR3 size: 14 residues. V was cut by 5 bases and J by 6 bases, with 16 bases left in between. From germline, CDR1 is MDHEN and CDR2 SYDVKM. The CDR3 nucleotides are TGTGCCAGCAGTCCACCAGGAAGTTTAGCTGAAGCTTTCTTT. It specifies CASSPPGSLAEAFF.

The chain is built from TRBV18 and TRBJ2-4, with D possibly being TRBD2 (5 bases). There are 16 residues in the CDR3. Germline lookup yields CDR1 KGHSH and CDR2 LQKENI. V shed 3 bases and J shed 0 bases, with 12 bases lying between them. CDR3 loop: CASSPWTPEAKNIQYF. The CDR3 bases are TGTGCCAGCTCACCTTGGACTCCGGAAGCCAAAAACATTCAGTACTTC. Variable domain in full (rest from reference TRBV18 and TRBJ2-4): NAGVMQNPRHLVRRRGQEARLRCSPMKGHSHVYWYRQLPEEGLKFMVYLQKENIIDESGMPKERFSAEFPKEGPSILRIQQVVRGDSAAYFCASSPWTPEAKNIQYFGAGTRLSVL.

The rearrangement joins TRBV28 to TRBJ1-2; D not certain. CDR3 length: 15 residues. Germline lookup yields CDR1 MDHEN and CDR2 SYDVKM. Trimming shortened V by 3 bases and J by 0 bases, and 11 bases separated the two germline ends. The DNA for the CDR3 is TGTGCCAGCAGTTTCGGGTCGAGATCTAACTATGGCTACACCTTC. It is translated as CASSFGSRSNYGYTF.

This clone was recorded only once. The rearrangement joins TRBV10-3 to TRBJ2-5, with 7 bases aligning to TRBD1. V dropped 4 bases and J dropped 2; count of bases not matched to a gene: 4. The CDR3 runs to 14 residues. Germline V CDR1 and CDR2: ENHRY, SYGVKD. The CDR3 bases are TGTGCCATCAGTGGATCCAGGGGGCAAGAGACCCAGTACTTC. The encoded protein is CAISGSRGQETQYF.

This chain connects TRBV9 to TRBJ1-5, with TRBD1 matching 11 bases. Per the germline V gene, CDR1 is SGDLS and CDR2 is YYNGEE. V lost 2 bases and J lost 0; bases outside the gene matches: 22. This CDR3 has 23 amino acids. Here the CDR3 DNA reads TGTGCCAGCAGCGTTAGGCAGGTGACGGAGGGACAGGGGGACGTCCCTAGCAATCAGCCCCAGCATTTT. Its protein is CASSVRQVTEGQGDVPSNQPQHF.

This chain connects TRBV11-2 to TRBJ2-1; 8 bases fit TRBD2. In germline, CDR1 is SGHAT, CDR2 FQNNGV. The length of the CDR3 is 15 residues. J was trimmed by 4 bases and V by 5 bases; bases with no gene match: 7. The CDR3 DNA reads TGTGCCAGCAGCCTCGGACTAGCAGAGTACAATGAGCAGTTCTTC. It codes for CASSLGLAEYNEQFF.

This chain uses TRBV10-3 with TRBJ2-7; 7 nucleotides agree with TRBD2. The CDR3 consists of 15 residues. Germline V gives CDR1 ENHRY, CDR2 SYGVKD. J was trimmed by 4 bases and V by 0 bases; bases with no gene match: 6. The CDR3 coding sequence is TGTGCCATCAGTGAGTCGGCCGGGGGGAGTTACGAGCAGTACTTC. It is translated as CAISESAGGSYEQYF.

The chain employs TRBV5-4 and TRBJ1-6; D possibly corresponds to TRBD1 (6 bases). Germline CDR1 and CDR2: SGHNT and YYREEE (reference sequence). The CDR3 has 15 residues. V dropped 4 bases and J dropped 5 bases, with 13 bases sitting between them. CDR3 amino acids: CASSLTTGNNSPLHF. The CDR3 DNA sequence: TGTGCCAGCAGCCTCACTACAGGGAATAATTCACCCCTCCACTTT.

The chain is built from TRBV10-3 and TRBJ2-1, with D perhaps TRBD1 (7 bases). Germline V gene sequence: CDR1 ENHRY, CDR2 SYGVKD. This CDR3 has 15 residues. V was pared by 7 bases and J by 3 bases, with 16 bases between. CDR3 sequence (DNA): TGTGCCATCACTGGGGGGACAGATTTCTACAATGAGCAGTTCTTC. It specifies CAITGGTDFYNEQFF.

This clone was seen only a few times. This chain joins TRBV2 and TRBJ2-2; the D gene is possibly TRBD2 (5 bases). Germline CDR1 is SNHLY and CDR2 is FYNNEI. Trimming removed 0 bases from V and 7 bases from J, with 15 bases in between. The CDR3 runs to 16 residues. This CDR3 reads CASSEAKRSMVGELFF. The DNA for the CDR3 is TGTGCCAGCAGTGAAGCGAAGCGGTCGATGGTCGGGGAGCTGTTTTTT.